This TCR beta chain appears in the sequencing data of a study of blood T cell repertoires in COVID-19. The CDR3 runs 14 residues. Trimming pared 3 bases from V and 2 bases from J, leaving 11 bases between. Germline-derived CDR1 and CDR2 are LGHDT and YNNKEL (reference sequence). Assay used: immunoSEQ multiplex PCR; TCRdb lists only in-frame clones, some missing. In the table there are 350,000 to 400,000 clones, over 75% of which are singletons. The sequence was obtained from a woman in her twenties or thirties who had recovered from COVID-19. Sequencing was done on a sample of PBMCs or T cells enriched from blood (not recorded which). The V call is TRBV3-1 (or the pseudogene TRBV3-2), the J call TRBJ2-7, with a weak D call TRBD1 (5 bases). CDR3 sequence reads: CASSQVDSPYEQYF. The CDR3 bases are TGTGCCAGCAGCCAGGTTGACAGTCCCTACGAGCAGTACTTC.